This T cell receptor (beta chain) was sequenced in a study of blood T cells in healthy people across ages. PCR was performed a second time for about 6 to 12 cycles using a sample-barcoded 5' primer and a J-beta primer mix. TCRdb reprocessed the 5' RACE reads with MiXCR, giving one entry per CDR3 protein. The top ten clones hold about 12% of a sample with around 1,100,000 distinct CDR3 sequences, more than 30% of them seen once. V lost 6 bases and J lost 3; bases outside the gene matches: 14. The CDR3 contains 16 residues. Sequencing was done on a sample of blood. The V and J genes are TRBV12-3 or TRBV12-4 and TRBJ2-7, with 7 bases that match TRBD1. The receptor comes from a man aged 18-30 years in good health. As DNA, the CDR3 is TGTGCCAGCAGGCCCTCCCCCCGGGACAGATACTACGAGCAGTACTTC. It is translated as CASRPSPRDRYYEQYF.